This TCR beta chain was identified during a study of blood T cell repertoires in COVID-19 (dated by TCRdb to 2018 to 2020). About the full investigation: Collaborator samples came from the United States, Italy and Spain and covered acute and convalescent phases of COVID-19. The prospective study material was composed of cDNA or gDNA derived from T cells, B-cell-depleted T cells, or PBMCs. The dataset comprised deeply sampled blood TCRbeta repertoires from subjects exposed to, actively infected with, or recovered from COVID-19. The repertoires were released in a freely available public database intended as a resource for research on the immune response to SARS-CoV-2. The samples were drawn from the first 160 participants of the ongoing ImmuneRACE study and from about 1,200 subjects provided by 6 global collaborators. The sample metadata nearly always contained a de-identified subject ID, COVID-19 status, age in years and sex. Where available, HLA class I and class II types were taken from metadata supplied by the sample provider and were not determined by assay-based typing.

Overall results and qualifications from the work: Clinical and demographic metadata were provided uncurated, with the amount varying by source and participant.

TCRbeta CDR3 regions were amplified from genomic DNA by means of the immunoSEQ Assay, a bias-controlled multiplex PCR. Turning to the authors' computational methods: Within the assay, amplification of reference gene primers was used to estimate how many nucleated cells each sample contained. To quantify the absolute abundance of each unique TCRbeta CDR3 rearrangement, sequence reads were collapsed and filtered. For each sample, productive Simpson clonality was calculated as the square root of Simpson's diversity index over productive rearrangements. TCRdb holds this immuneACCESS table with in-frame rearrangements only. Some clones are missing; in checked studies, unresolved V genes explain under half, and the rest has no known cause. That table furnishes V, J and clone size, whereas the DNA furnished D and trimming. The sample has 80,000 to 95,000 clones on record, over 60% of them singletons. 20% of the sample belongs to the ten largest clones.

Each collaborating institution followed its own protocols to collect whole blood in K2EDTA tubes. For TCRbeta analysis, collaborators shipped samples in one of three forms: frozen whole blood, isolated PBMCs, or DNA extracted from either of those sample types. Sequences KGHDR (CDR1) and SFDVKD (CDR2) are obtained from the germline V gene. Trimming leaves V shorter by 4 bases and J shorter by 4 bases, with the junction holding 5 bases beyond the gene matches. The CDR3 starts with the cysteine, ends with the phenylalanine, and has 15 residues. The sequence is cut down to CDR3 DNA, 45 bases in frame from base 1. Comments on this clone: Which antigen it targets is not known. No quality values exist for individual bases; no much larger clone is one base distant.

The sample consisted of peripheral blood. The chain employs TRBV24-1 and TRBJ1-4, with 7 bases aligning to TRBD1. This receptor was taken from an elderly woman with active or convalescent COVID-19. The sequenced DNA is TGTGCCACCAGTGACCTCACAGGGGATAATGAAAAACTGTTTTTT. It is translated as CATSDLTGDNEKLFF.